This section outlines one T cell receptor (beta chain) sequence together with its context. Its antigen is not identified. TCR beta from blood CD8+ and CD4+ T cells was sequenced. The authors negatively isolated CD8+ and CD4+ T cells and FACS-enriched TEMRA cells. The RNA, roughly 0.45 to 1 ug, was put through reverse transcription using random hexamers. The authors amplified TCR beta CDR3 across 54 Vbeta and 13 Jbeta using immunoSEQ multiplex PCR. TCRdb passed the immunoSEQ multiplex PCR reads through MiXCR, listing each CDR3 protein once. This sample has tens of thousands of distinct CDR3 sequences; approximately 94% occur once, and the top ten carry 0.26%. There are 11 residues in the CDR3. CDR1 and CDR2 from the germline V gene are SQVTM and ANQGSEA. The V gene lost 6 bases and the J gene lost 7 bases, with 12 bases spanning the gap. The sample belongs to a study of CD8 T cells in Susac syndrome.

Whole-study findings and limits: Regarding the TCR sequencing and HLA analysis, the study admitted that a relatively small number of individuals were involved.

The specimen was CD8+ T cells from PBMCs. The TCR was taken from a human donor in good health. The genes are TRBV29-1 and TRBJ1-1; D is uncertain. For the CDR3, the DNA is TGCAGCGTAGACGGGATGTTTGAAGCTTTCTTT. Amino acid sequence: CSVDGMFEAFF.